This T cell receptor beta chain was recovered during a study of OX40 agonist ivuxolimab in advanced cancers. Study as a whole: While on treatment, patients had intravenous ivuxolimab at 0.01 to 10 mg/kg every 2 weeks. Findings and limits, study-wide: Normalized T-cell clonal expansion was also low in some nonresponders.

Produced via immunoSEQ multiplex PCR; TCRdb's table is partial and in-frame only. This table holds about 79,000 clones, 88% found once. Blood draws occurred at baseline, cycle 4 day 1, and cycle 7 day 1. About this clone: The antigen remains undetermined.

Source: CD4+ or CD8+ T cells sorted from blood, taken in a trial of the OX40 agonist ivuxolimab. The TCR was taken from an adult with an advanced solid tumor such as melanoma, head and neck, liver or kidney cancer.

The CDR3 reads CASSIGQGGNTIYF. CDR3 DNA: TGCGCCAGCAGCATCGGACAGGGAGGAAACACCATATATTTT. The J gene is TRBJ1-3, the V gene TRBV5-1; TRBD1 matches 8 bases. The CDR3 is made up of 14 amino acids. CDR1 and CDR2 from the germline V gene are SGHRS and YFSETQ. Trimming at V came to 4 bases and at J to 4 bases, leaving 4 bases not matched to a gene.